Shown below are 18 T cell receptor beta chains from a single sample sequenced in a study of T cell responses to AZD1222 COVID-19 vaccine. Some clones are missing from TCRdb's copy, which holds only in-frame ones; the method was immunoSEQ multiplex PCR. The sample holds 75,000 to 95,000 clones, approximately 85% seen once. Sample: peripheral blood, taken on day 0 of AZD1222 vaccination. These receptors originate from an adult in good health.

The CDR3 DNA follows: TGTGCCAGCAGCCAAAGGAATGAGCAGTTCTTC. It translates to CASSQRNEQFF. This chain uses TRBV3-1 (or the pseudogene TRBV3-2) with TRBJ2-1; D is unresolved. Germline V CDR1 and CDR2: LGHDT, YNNKEL (reference sequence). The CDR3 sequence is 11 residues long. Trimming stripped 2 bases from V and 7 bases from J, with 3 bases between.

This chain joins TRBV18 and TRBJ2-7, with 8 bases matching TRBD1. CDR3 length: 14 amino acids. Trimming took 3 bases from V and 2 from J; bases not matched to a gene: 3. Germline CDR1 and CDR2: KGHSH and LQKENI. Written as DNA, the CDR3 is TGTGCCAGCTCACCGGGACAGGCCGCCTACGAGCAGTACTTC. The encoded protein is CASSPGQAAYEQYF. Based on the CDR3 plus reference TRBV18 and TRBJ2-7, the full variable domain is NAGVMQNPRHLVRRRGQEARLRCSPMKGHSHVYWYRQLPEEGLKFMVYLQKENIIDESGMPKERFSAEFPKEGPSILRIQQVVRGDSAAYFCASSPGQAAYEQYFGPGTRLTVT.

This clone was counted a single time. The CDR3 spells CASSLAKSYEQYF. CDR3 DNA: TGTGCCAGCAGCTTAGCAAAGAGCTACGAGCAGTACTTC. The rearrangement joins TRBV7-2 to TRBJ2-7; D is unresolved. There are 13 residues in the CDR3. The V and J ends lost 0 bases and 3 bases respectively, with 6 bases between them. The V gene's germline CDR1 is SGHTA and CDR2 FQGNSA. The entire variable domain, with the rest obtained from reference TRBV7-2 and TRBJ2-7, is as follows: GAGVSQSPSNKVTEKGKDVELRCDPISGHTALYWYRQSLGQGLEFLIYFQGNSAPDKSGLPSDRFSAERTGGSVSTLTIQRTQQEDSAVYLCASSLAKSYEQYFGPGTRLTVT.

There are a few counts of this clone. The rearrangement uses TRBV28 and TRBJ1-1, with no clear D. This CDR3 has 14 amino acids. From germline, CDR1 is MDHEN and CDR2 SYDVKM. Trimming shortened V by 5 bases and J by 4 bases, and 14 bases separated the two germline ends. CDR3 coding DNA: TGTGCCAGCAGTCCCAAGGGATTCGGCACTGAAGCTTTCTTT. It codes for CASSPKGFGTEAFF.

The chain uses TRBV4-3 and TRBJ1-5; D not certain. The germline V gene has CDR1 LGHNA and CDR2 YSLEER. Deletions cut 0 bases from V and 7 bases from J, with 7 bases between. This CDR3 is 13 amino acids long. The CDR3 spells CASSQDRGQPQHF. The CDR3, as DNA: TGCGCCAGCAGCCAAGATCGCGGCCAGCCCCAGCATTTT.

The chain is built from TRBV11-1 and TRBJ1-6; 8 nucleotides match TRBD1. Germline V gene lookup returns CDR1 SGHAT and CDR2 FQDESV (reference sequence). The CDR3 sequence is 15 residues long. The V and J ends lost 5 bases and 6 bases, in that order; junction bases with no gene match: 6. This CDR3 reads CASSDGQGLNSPLHF. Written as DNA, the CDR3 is TGTGCCAGCAGCGACGGACAGGGACTTAATTCACCCCTCCACTTT.

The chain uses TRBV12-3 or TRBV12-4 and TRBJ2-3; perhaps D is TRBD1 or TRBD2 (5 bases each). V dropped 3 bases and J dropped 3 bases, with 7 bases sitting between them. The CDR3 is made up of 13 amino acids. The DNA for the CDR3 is TGTGCCAGCAGTTTTGGGGGAACAGATACGCAGTATTTT. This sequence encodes CASSFGGTDTQYF.

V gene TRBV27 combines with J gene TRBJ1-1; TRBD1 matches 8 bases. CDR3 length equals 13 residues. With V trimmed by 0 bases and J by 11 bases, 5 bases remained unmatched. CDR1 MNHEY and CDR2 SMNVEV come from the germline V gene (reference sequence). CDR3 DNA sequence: TGTGCCAGCAGTTTATCGATGACAGGGGCCGCTTTCTTT. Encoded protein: CASSLSMTGAAFF.

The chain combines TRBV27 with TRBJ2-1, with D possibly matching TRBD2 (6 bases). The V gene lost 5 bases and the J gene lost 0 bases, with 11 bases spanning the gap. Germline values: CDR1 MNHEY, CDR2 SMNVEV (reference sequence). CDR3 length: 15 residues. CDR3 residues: CASSVWDSSYNEQFF. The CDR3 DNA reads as TGTGCCAGCAGTGTCTGGGACTCCTCCTACAATGAGCAGTTCTTC.

CDR3 protein: CASSLGQVAYEQYF. The DNA of the CDR3 is TGTGCCAGCAGCTTAGGACAGGTGGCCTACGAGCAGTACTTC. This chain links TRBV7-8 with TRBJ2-7, with a weak D call TRBD1 (6 bases). The CDR3 is made up of 14 amino acids. Germline V CDR1 and CDR2: SGHVS, FQNEAQ. V was shortened by 1 base and J by 2 bases, with 9 bases between the two germline ends.

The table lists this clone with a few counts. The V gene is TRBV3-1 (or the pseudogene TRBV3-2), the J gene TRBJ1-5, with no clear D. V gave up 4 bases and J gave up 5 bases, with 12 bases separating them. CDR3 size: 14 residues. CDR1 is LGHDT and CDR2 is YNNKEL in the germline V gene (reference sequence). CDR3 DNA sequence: TGTGCCAGCAGCCTGGACGGCTTGCATCAGCCCCAGCATTTT. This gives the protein CASSLDGLHQPQHF.

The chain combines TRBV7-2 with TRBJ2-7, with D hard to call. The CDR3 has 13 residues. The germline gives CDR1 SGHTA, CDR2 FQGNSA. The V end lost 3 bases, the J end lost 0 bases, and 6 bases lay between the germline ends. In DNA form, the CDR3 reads TGTGCCAGCAGCTTCAAGGGCTCCTACGAGCAGTACTTC. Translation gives CASSFKGSYEQYF. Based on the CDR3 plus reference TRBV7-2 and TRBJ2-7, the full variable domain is GAGVSQSPSNKVTEKGKDVELRCDPISGHTALYWYRQSLGQGLEFLIYFQGNSAPDKSGLPSDRFSAERTGGSVSTLTIQRTQQEDSAVYLCASSFKGSYEQYFGPGTRLTVT.

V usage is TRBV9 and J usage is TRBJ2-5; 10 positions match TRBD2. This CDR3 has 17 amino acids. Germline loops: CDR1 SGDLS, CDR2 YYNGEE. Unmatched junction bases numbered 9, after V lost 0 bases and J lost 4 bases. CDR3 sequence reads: CASSVVPSGGVSETQYF. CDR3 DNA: TGTGCCAGCAGCGTAGTTCCTAGCGGGGGCGTCTCAGAGACCCAGTACTTC.

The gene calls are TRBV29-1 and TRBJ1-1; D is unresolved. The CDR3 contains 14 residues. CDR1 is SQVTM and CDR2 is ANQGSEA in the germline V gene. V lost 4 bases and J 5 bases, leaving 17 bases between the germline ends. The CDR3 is CSVGFPGRSTEAFF. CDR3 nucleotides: TGCAGCGTTGGTTTCCCCGGCAGGTCTACTGAAGCTTTCTTT.

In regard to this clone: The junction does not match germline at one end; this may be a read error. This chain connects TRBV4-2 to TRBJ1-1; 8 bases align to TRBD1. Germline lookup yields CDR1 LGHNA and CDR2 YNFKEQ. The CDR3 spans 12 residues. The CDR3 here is CASSQVGRGRLF. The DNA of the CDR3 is TGTGCCAGCAGCCAAGTGGGCAGGGGGCGGCTCTTT.

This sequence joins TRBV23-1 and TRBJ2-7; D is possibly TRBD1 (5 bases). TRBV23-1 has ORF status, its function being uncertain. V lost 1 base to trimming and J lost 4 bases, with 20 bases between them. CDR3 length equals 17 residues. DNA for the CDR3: TGCGCCAGCAGTCAATTGGGTAGGACATCGTGGGGATACGAGCAGTACTTC. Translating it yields CASSQLGRTSWGYEQYF.

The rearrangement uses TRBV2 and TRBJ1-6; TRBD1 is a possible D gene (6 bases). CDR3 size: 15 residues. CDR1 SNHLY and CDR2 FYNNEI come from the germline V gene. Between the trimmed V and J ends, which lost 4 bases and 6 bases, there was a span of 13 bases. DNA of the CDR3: TGTGCCAGCAGTGGCGGTCGGGGGCCTAATTCACCCCTCCACTTT. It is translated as CASSGGRGPNSPLHF. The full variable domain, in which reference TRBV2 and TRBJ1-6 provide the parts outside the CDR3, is EPEVTQTPSHQVTQMGQEVILRCVPISNHLYFYWYRQILGQKVEFLVSFYNNEISEKSEIFDDQFSVERPDGSNFTLKIRSTKLEDSAMYFCASSGGRGPNSPLHFGNGTRLTVT.

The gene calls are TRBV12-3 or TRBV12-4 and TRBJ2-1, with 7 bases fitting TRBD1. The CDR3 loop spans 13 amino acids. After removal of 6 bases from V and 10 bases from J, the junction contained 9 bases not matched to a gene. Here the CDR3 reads CASSPPGQAEQFF. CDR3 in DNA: TGTGCCAGCAGCCCCCCTGGACAGGCCGAGCAGTTCTTC.